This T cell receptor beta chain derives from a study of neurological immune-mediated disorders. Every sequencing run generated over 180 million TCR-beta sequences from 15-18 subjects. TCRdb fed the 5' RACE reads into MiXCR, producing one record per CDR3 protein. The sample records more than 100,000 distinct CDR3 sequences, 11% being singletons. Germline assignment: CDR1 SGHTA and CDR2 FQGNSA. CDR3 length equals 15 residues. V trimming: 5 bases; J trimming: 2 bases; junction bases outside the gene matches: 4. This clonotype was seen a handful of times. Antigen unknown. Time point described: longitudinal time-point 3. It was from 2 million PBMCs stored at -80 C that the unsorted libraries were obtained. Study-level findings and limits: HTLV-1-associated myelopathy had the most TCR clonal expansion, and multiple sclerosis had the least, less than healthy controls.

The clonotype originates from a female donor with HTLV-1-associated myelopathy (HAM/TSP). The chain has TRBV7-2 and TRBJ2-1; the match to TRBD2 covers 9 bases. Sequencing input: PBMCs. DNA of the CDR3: TGTGCCAGCAGCGACCTAGCGGGGACCTACAATGAGCAGTTCTTC. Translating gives CASSDLAGTYNEQFF.